Presented here are 10 T cell receptor beta chains from one specimen sequenced in a study of naive and memory T cell subsets. The SP2 primer and nested alpha and beta constant region primers amplified ligated cDNA in four rounds. TCRdb reanalysed the 5' RACE reads using MiXCR and keeps one entry per CDR3 protein. This sample has about 62,000 distinct CDR3 sequences, with 8% found just once. The library had UMIs added by 3' ligation of an oligonucleotide to TCR cDNA. These receptor sequences come from a female donor in good health.

This clonotype was recorded at least ten times. This chain uses TRBV6-5 with TRBJ1-2; D gene unclear. The CDR3 length is 13 residues. Germline CDR1 MNHEY, CDR2 SVGAGI. V lost 6 bases, J lost 1 base, and 9 bases lay in between. In nucleotides, the CDR3 is TGTGCCAGCAGACCCGACAATAACTATGGCTACACCTTC. This encodes CASRPDNNYGYTF.

This clonotype was detected only a few times. The rearrangement links TRBV3-1 to TRBJ2-7; TRBD1 agrees at 7 bases. Trimming at V came to 3 bases and at J to 2 bases, leaving 4 bases not matched to a gene. CDR3 length: 14 amino acids. Germline values: CDR1 LGHDT, CDR2 YNNKEL (reference sequence). The CDR3 sequence is CASSHRQGTYEQYF. CDR3 nucleotides: TGTGCCAGCAGCCACCGACAGGGCACCTACGAGCAGTACTTC.

V and J are TRBV12-3 or TRBV12-4 and TRBJ1-1, with D perhaps matching TRBD1 (5 bases). The CDR3 spans 13 residues. Trimming stripped 3 bases from V and 4 bases from J, with 9 bases between. CDR3: CASSLGGATEAFF. The CDR3 DNA follows: TGTGCCAGCAGTTTGGGGGGAGCCACTGAAGCTTTCTTT.

This sequence joins TRBV7-9 and TRBJ1-1; D gene ambiguous. V lost 4 bases, J lost 2 bases, and 8 bases lay in between. The CDR3 runs 13 residues. CDR1 is SEHNR, CDR2 FQNEAQ, per germline (reference sequence). CDR3: CASSYGTNTEAFF. For the CDR3, the DNA is TGTGCCAGCAGCTACGGTACCAACACTGAAGCTTTCTTT.

J is TRBJ2-7 and V is TRBV29-1; the D gene could be TRBD1 or TRBD2 (5 bases each). Deletions cut 4 bases from V and 3 bases from J, with 19 bases between. The CDR3 is 15 residues long. Germline V gives CDR1 SQVTM, CDR2 ANQGSEA. DNA of the CDR3: TGCAGCGTTGTAGGGGTGTCCAACGAGGGCTACGAGCAGTACTTC. Residues: CSVVGVSNEGYEQYF.

Notes on this clonotype: Since a much larger clone is just one base distant, this may be a read error. The chain employs TRBV15 and TRBJ1-3; maybe TRBD1 (5 bases). The CDR3 sequence is 15 residues long. The V end lost 4 bases, the J end lost 4 bases, and 14 bases lay between the germline ends. In germline, CDR1 is LNHNV, CDR2 YYDKDF (reference sequence). In DNA, the CDR3 is TGTGCCACCAGCATAGATAAAGGGGTCGGAAACACCATATATTTT. It specifies CATSIDKGVGNTIYF.

Only a few counts were recorded for this clonotype. The chain employs TRBV19 and TRBJ1-1, with D perhaps matching TRBD1 (5 bases). The CDR3 is 14 residues long. The germline V gene has CDR1 LNHDA and CDR2 SQIVND (reference sequence). Trimming cost V 5 bases and J 5 bases, with 15 bases left between them. The CDR3 DNA reads as TGTGCCAGTAGTCCCCGGGACCCCATTACTGAAGCTTTCTTT. Protein: CASSPRDPITEAFF.

This clonotype was counted a few times. The J gene is TRBJ2-2, the V gene TRBV11-2; D remains ambiguous. The CDR3 runs to 12 residues. V was cut by 8 bases and J by 4 bases, with 8 bases left in between. The germline CDR1 and CDR2 sequences are SGHAT and FQNNGV. CDR3 in amino acids: CASARATGELFF. CDR3 coding DNA: TGTGCCAGCGCCAGAGCCACCGGGGAGCTGTTTTTT.

There are many counts of this clonotype. CDR3 in DNA: TGCGCCAGCAGCTACGGACAGGGGGCGAGGAATGAGCAGTTCTTC. The encoded protein is CASSYGQGARNEQFF. The chain uses TRBV4-1 and TRBJ2-1; 11 bases match TRBD1. Germline CDR1 and CDR2: MGHRA and YSYEKL. This CDR3 spans 15 amino acids. Trimming at V came to 5 bases and at J to 7 bases, leaving 7 bases not matched to a gene.

This clonotype has just a few counts. This sequence joins TRBV6-5 and TRBJ2-1; 8 bases are shared with TRBD2. V dropped 5 bases and J dropped 8; count of bases not matched to a gene: 8. The CDR3 loop spans 14 amino acids. Germline values: CDR1 MNHEY, CDR2 SVGAGI. Here the CDR3 DNA reads TGTGCCAGCAGTGGCGGGGGGACCCCCGATGAGCAGTTCTTC. It translates to CASSGGGTPDEQFF.